Shown below are 27 T cell receptor beta chains from a single sample sequenced in a study of OX40 agonist ivuxolimab in advanced cancers. TCRdb's table, derived via immunoSEQ multiplex PCR, lists solely in-frame clones and lacks some. The repertoire holds under 45,000 clones, with 60% to 80% as singletons. The starting material was CD4+ or CD8+ T cells sorted from blood, obtained in a trial of the OX40 agonist ivuxolimab. Receptor source: an adult with an advanced solid tumor such as melanoma, head and neck, liver or kidney cancer.

The CDR3 loop reads CASRDPGPRQDTQYF. Here the CDR3 DNA reads TGTGCAAGTCGCGATCCGGGACCGAGGCAAGATACGCAGTATTTT. V gene TRBV12-2 combines with J gene TRBJ2-3. TRBV12-2 has pseudogene status. The CDR3 consists of 15 residues.

J is TRBJ2-1 and V is TRBV19; 7 nucleotides match TRBD2. The J segment lost 5 bases and the V segment lost 2 bases, leaving 9 bases of the junction unmatched. The germline V gene encodes CDR1 LNHDA and CDR2 SQIVND (reference sequence). The CDR3 is 16 amino acids. CDR3 bases: TGTGCCAGTAGTATACATGGGCTAGCGGTTCACAATGAGCAGTTCTTC. Protein product: CASSIHGLAVHNEQFF. Full variable domain (remainder filled in from reference TRBV19 and TRBJ2-1): DGGITQSPKYLFRKEGQNVTLSCEQNLNHDAMYWYRQDPGQGLRLIYYSQIVNDFQKGDIAEGYSVSREKKESFPLTVTSAQKNPTAFYLCASSIHGLAVHNEQFFGPGTRLTVL.

The gene calls are TRBV6-5 and TRBJ1-1; the D is unclear. Germline V CDR1 and CDR2: MNHEY, SVGAGI. CDR3 length: 11 residues. With 3 bases removed from V and 10 bases from J, the gap between germline ends came to 9 bases. The CDR3 nucleotides are TGTGCCAGCAGTTATCCCCTGGGAGCTTTCTTT. Its translation is CASSYPLGAFF.

This clone was counted between two and nine times. The chain uses TRBV5-1 and TRBJ1-6; the D gene is possibly TRBD1 (6 bases). Germline values: CDR1 SGHRS, CDR2 YFSETQ. The CDR3 has 15 amino acids. V dropped 5 bases and J dropped 6 bases, with 15 bases sitting between them. This chain's CDR3 is CASRDEGQINSPLHF. The CDR3 DNA is TGCGCCAGCAGGGATGAGGGACAAATTAATTCACCCCTCCACTTT. Full variable domain (rest looked up from reference TRBV5-1 and TRBJ1-6): KAGVTQTPRYLIKTRGQQVTLSCSPISGHRSVSWYQQTPGQGLQFLFEYFSETQRNKGNFPGRFSGRQFSNSRSEMNVSTLELGDSALYLCASRDEGQINSPLHFGNGTRLTVT.

The rearrangement joins TRBV5-8 to TRBJ1-6; D not certain. Trimming removed 1 base at V and 7 bases at J, with 9 bases between. The CDR3 has 14 amino acids. Germline values: CDR1 SGHTS, CDR2 YDEGEE. The CDR3 coding sequence is TGTGCCAGCAGCTTGAGGCCGGACAATTCACCCCTCCACTTT. It translates to CASSLRPDNSPLHF.

Concerning this clone itself: The junction departs from the called germline gene at one end, perhaps through a read error. The rearrangement joins TRBV2 to TRBJ1-2, with D unclear. Germline CDR1 SNHLY, CDR2 FYNNEI. This CDR3 spans 14 amino acids. The CDR3 DNA follows: TGTGCAAGCAGCAAGGGTCGCGGGAACTATGGCTACACCTTC. It yields the protein CASSKGRGNYGYTF.

The chain has TRBV4-1 and TRBJ1-1; D is unresolved. Germline-derived CDR1 and CDR2 are MGHRA and YSYEKL. The V end was cut by 7 bases, the J end by 0 bases, with 9 bases between. This CDR3 region has 13 residues. Here the CDR3 reads CASTPRVNTEAFF. Written as DNA, the CDR3 is TGCGCCAGCACCCCTCGGGTGAACACTGAAGCTTTCTTT.

In this sample, this clone turned up a few times. The J gene is TRBJ2-2, the V gene TRBV5-1; 9 positions agree with TRBD1. Losses at the gene ends were 3 bases for V and 3 bases for J; bases not matched to a gene: 6. CDR1 and CDR2 (germline): SGHRS, YFSETQ. This CDR3 region has 16 residues. This CDR3 reads CASSYGTGSDTGELFF. CDR3 bases: TGCGCCAGCAGCTACGGGACAGGGTCCGACACCGGGGAGCTGTTTTTT. Together with reference TRBV5-1 and TRBJ2-2, the CDR3 gives the full variable domain: KAGVTQTPRYLIKTRGQQVTLSCSPISGHRSVSWYQQTPGQGLQFLFEYFSETQRNKGNFPGRFSGRQFSNSRSEMNVSTLELGDSALYLCASSYGTGSDTGELFFGEGSRLTVL.

This rearrangement joins TRBV10-3 to TRBJ1-4, with D unclear. The CDR3 spans 13 residues. Trimming shortened V by 6 bases and J by 4 bases, and 9 bases separated the two germline ends. Germline V CDR1 and CDR2: ENHRY, SYGVKD. The CDR3 DNA is TGTGCCATCAGCCGAGGAGTTAATGAAAAACTGTTTTTT. Translating it yields CAISRGVNEKLFF.

The V call is TRBV11-2, the J call TRBJ2-1; unclear D gene. The CDR3 is 12 amino acids. The germline V gene encodes CDR1 SGHAT and CDR2 FQNNGV. V was trimmed by 3 bases and J by 8 bases, leaving 8 bases between them. The CDR3 nucleotides are TGTGCCAGCAGCTTTATCCGCGATGAGCAGTTCTTC. Protein: CASSFIRDEQFF.

The rearrangement uses TRBV21-1 and TRBJ2-4. TRBV21-1 is given as a pseudogene. The CDR3 consists of 15 residues. CDR3 loop: CASSKGELEGNIQYF. The CDR3 DNA sequence: TGTGCCAGCAGCAAAGGTGAACTAGAGGGGAACATTCAGTACTTC.

The chain carries TRBV18 and TRBJ1-1; a weak D match, TRBD1 (5 bases). Germline CDR1 is KGHSH and CDR2 is LQKENI. The CDR3 runs 13 residues. Between the trimmed V and J ends, which lost 7 bases and 5 bases, there was a span of 14 bases. DNA for the CDR3: TGTGCCAGCTTAGTCAGTGAGGGGACTGAAGCTTTCTTT. This sequence encodes CASLVSEGTEAFF. Variable domain in full (rest from reference TRBV18 and TRBJ1-1): NAGVMQNPRHLVRRRGQEARLRCSPMKGHSHVYWYRQLPEEGLKFMVYLQKENIIDESGMPKERFSAEFPKEGPSILRIQQVVRGDSAAYFCASLVSEGTEAFFGQGTRLTVV.

The chain couples TRBV29-1 to TRBJ2-1, with TRBD2 matching 13 bases. Trimming took 8 bases from V and 10 from J; bases not matched to a gene: 8. Per the germline V gene, CDR1 is SQVTM and CDR2 is ANQGSEA. The CDR3 runs to 13 residues. CDR3 bases: TGCAGCACCACTAGCGGGGGGGCTCGGGAGCAGTTCTTC. Amino acid sequence: CSTTSGGAREQFF.

The V gene is TRBV2, the J gene TRBJ1-6, with D hard to call. V lost 0 bases, J lost 18 bases, and 9 bases lay in between. Looked up from germline, CDR1 is SNHLY and CDR2 is FYNNEI. The CDR3 spans 11 residues. The CDR3 sequence is CASSEAWSDHF. The DNA for the CDR3 is TGTGCCAGCAGTGAAGCTTGGAGTGACCACTTT.

V usage is TRBV9 and J usage is TRBJ2-2; perhaps TRBD1 as D (5 bases). Germline CDR1 is SGDLS and CDR2 is YYNGEE. V shed 0 bases and J shed 5 bases, with 14 bases lying between them. The CDR3 has 16 residues. In DNA, the CDR3 is TGTGCCAGCAGCGTAGGTGCTAAGGGGCAAACCGGGGAGCTGTTTTTT. It codes for CASSVGAKGQTGELFF.

The rearrangement links TRBV2 to TRBJ2-7; 9 bases match TRBD1. Unmatched junction bases numbered 8, after V lost 9 bases and J lost 2 bases. CDR1 is SNHLY and CDR2 is FYNNEI in the germline V gene. This CDR3 contains 14 residues. CDR3 in DNA: TGTGCCAGGGCGACCGGGACAGGGACCTACGAGCAGTACTTC. Translation: CARATGTGTYEQYF. Drawing the rest from reference TRBV2 and TRBJ2-7, the complete variable domain is EPEVTQTPSHQVTQMGQEVILRCVPISNHLYFYWYRQILGQKVEFLVSFYNNEISEKSEIFDDQFSVERPDGSNFTLKIRSTKLEDSAMYFCARATGTGTYEQYFGPGTRLTVT.

This chain joins TRBV6-6 and TRBJ1-1; D gene uncertain. The CDR3 length is 9 residues. Trimming took off 5 bases at V and 8 bases at J, with 3 bases between the two ends. Per the germline V gene, CDR1 is MNHNY and CDR2 is SVGAGI (reference sequence). The CDR3 reads CASSKEAFF. CDR3 DNA sequence: TGTGCCAGCAGTAAAGAAGCTTTCTTT.

V usage is TRBV6-6 and J usage is TRBJ1-5; D is unclear. The CDR3 extends over 14 amino acids. Per germline, CDR1 MNHNY and CDR2 SVGAGI (reference sequence). Trimming left V 2 bases short and J 4 bases short, with 9 bases between. CDR3 loop: CASSYGRVNQPQHF. CDR3 in DNA: TGTGCCAGCAGTTACGGCCGGGTAAATCAGCCCCAGCATTTT.

V usage is TRBV7-8 and J usage is TRBJ1-1; TRBD1 aligns across 8 bases. The CDR3 loop spans 16 amino acids. CDR1 SGHVS and CDR2 FQNEAQ come from the germline V gene. Losses at the gene ends were 5 bases for V and 5 bases for J; bases not matched to a gene: 13. The CDR3 sequence: CASSPTGEVSGTEAFF. The CDR3 DNA follows: TGTGCCAGCAGCCCGACAGGGGAGGTGTCGGGGACTGAAGCTTTCTTT.

This clone showed up just once. The chain has TRBV9 and TRBJ2-1, with D possibly being TRBD1 (6 bases). CDR1 and CDR2 from the germline V gene are SGDLS and YYNGEE. Trimming removed 0 bases from V and 7 bases from J, with 11 bases in between. The CDR3 has 14 residues. The DNA of the CDR3 is TGTGCCAGCAGCGTAGAACAGGGACGGAATGAGCAGTTCTTC. It is translated as CASSVEQGRNEQFF. Drawing the rest from reference TRBV9 and TRBJ2-1, the complete variable domain is DSGVTQTPKHLITATGQRVTLRCSPRSGDLSVYWYQQSLDQGLQFLIQYYNGEERAKGNILERFSAQQFPDLHSELNLSSLELGDSALYFCASSVEQGRNEQFFGPGTRLTVL.

The rearrangement joins TRBV10-3 to TRBJ1-2, with D unresolved. V lost 4 bases and J lost 8, with 14 bases in between. The CDR3 sequence is 13 residues long. Germline assignment: CDR1 ENHRY and CDR2 SYGVKD. The CDR3 coding sequence is TGTGCCATCAGTGGCGACGGGGTAGGAGGCTACACCTTC. This sequence encodes CAISGDGVGGYTF.

This chain connects TRBV2 to TRBJ2-2; D gene uncertain. The germline V and J ends were trimmed by 1 base and 1 base, with 7 bases remaining between them. The V gene's germline CDR1 is SNHLY and CDR2 FYNNEI. The CDR3 loop spans 15 amino acids. CDR3 coding DNA: TGTGCCAGCAGTGAAGGCCAGCGGAACACCGGGGAGCTGTTTTTT. It encodes CASSEGQRNTGELFF.

The CDR3 region is CASSPGTRREQYF. CDR3 nucleotide sequence: TGCGCCAGCAGCCCAGGAACCCGTAGGGAGCAGTACTTC. The chain has TRBV5-1 and TRBJ2-7; no reliable D call. The CDR3 spans 13 residues. The germline CDR1 and CDR2 sequences are SGHRS and YFSETQ. V shed 4 bases and J shed 7 bases, with 15 bases lying between them.

The chain carries TRBV7-9 and TRBJ2-7; D is ambiguous. The germline gives CDR1 SEHNR, CDR2 FQNEAQ (reference sequence). Trimming removed 4 bases at V and 2 bases at J, with 15 bases between. The CDR3 is made up of 15 amino acids. The CDR3 protein is CASSSSGEKAYEQYF. For the CDR3, the DNA is TGTGCCAGCAGCTCAAGTGGGGAAAAGGCCTACGAGCAGTACTTC. The complete variable domain, with remaining parts taken from reference TRBV7-9 and TRBJ2-7, reads DTGVSQNPRHKITKRGQNVTFRCDPISEHNRLYWYRQTLGQGPEFLTYFQNEAQLEKSRLLSDRFSAERPKGSFSTLEIQRTEQGDSAMYLCASSSSGEKAYEQYFGPGTRLTVT.

The V gene is TRBV27, the J gene TRBJ1-2; the D is unclear. The ends were cut back, 2 bases at V and 8 bases at J, with 15 bases in the middle. Germline V gene data show CDR1 as MNHEY and CDR2 as SMNVEV (reference sequence). The CDR3 totals 14 residues. This CDR3 is CASSLSPGEGGYTF. CDR3 DNA sequence: TGTGCCAGCAGTTTAAGTCCCGGGGAAGGCGGCTACACCTTC.

Written as DNA, the CDR3 is TGTGCCAGCACCCGCCTGGGGGCCCAATACGAGCAGTACTTC. It is translated as CASTRLGAQYEQYF. The chain has TRBV11-2 and TRBJ2-7; a weak D match, TRBD1 (6 bases). The CDR3 has 14 residues. The V end was cut by 7 bases, the J end by 4 bases, with 17 bases between. Germline V gene sequence: CDR1 SGHAT, CDR2 FQNNGV.

V gene TRBV18 combines with J gene TRBJ2-7; 10 nucleotides line up with TRBD1. The CDR3 covers 14 residues. Germline-derived CDR1 and CDR2 are KGHSH and LQKENI. The J segment lost 5 bases and the V segment lost 3 bases, leaving 4 bases of the junction unmatched. The CDR3 DNA follows: TGTGCCAGCTCACCCGCGACAGGGGGCCACGAGCAGTACGTC. This codes for CASSPATGGHEQYV.